The rows below give T cell receptor beta chains drawn from one sample of a study of blood T cell repertoires in COVID-19. The protocol was immunoSEQ multiplex PCR, while the TCRdb copy is restricted to in-frame clones and leaves out a portion. The table includes 150,000 to 200,000 clones, about four fifths detected once. Sample: peripheral blood. These receptors all come from a woman in her 70s with COVID-19, enrolled during active disease. CDR3s include the opening cysteine and the closing phenylalanine or tryptophan. The order of the fields is V gene, J gene, CDR3 protein.

TRBV18	TRBJ2-5	CASSPPGRQETQYF
TRBV19	TRBJ2-1	CASSTQRERRFF
TRBV28	TRBJ2-7	CATAQTSGRADEQYF
TRBV5-1	TRBJ1-1	CASSLGSFLNTEAFF
TRBV30	TRBJ2-3	CAWSPGSTDTQYF
TRBV30	TRBJ1-2	CAWSVRGLTQSYYGYTF
TRBV18	TRBJ1-6	CASRPTGTDNSPLHF
TRBV5-8	TRBJ2-3	CASTLMGAGGIDTQYF
TRBV19	TRBJ2-5	CASSIYFGTGVEETQYF
TRBV6-2/TRBV6-3	TRBJ2-2	CASSTGTRNTGELFF
TRBV30	TRBJ1-2	CAWRATGGYGYTF
TRBV19	TRBJ1-5	CASSSDRGYGSNQPQHF
TRBV6-1	TRBJ1-1	CASSETDRGVFFGTEAFF
TRBV27	TRBJ1-1	CASSSYGGTEAFF
TRBV11-1	TRBJ2-5	CASSLMRAQETQYF
TRBV9	TRBJ1-6	CASSPTLGQGYSPLHF
TRBV27	TRBJ2-5	CASSSRMTRRQSETQYF
TRBV19	TRBJ2-4	CASSLWTASLAKNIQYF
TRBV7-2	TRBJ2-1	CASSLGVVGSSYNVQFF
TRBV6-5	TRBJ1-6	CASRDSSYNSPLHF
TRBV7-2	TRBJ2-5	CASSLGGQSQETQYF
TRBV7-8	TRBJ2-3	CASSLKAASGRAADTQYF
TRBV29-1	TRBJ2-7	CSGLGQGAGEQYF
TRBV19	TRBJ1-2	CASTPQGASYYGYTF
TRBV5-1	TRBJ2-5	CASRASGNQETQYF
TRBV30	TRBJ1-2	CAWTGQGTHGYTF
TRBV10-3	TRBJ2-7	CATRLAGGHRQYF
TRBV2	TRBJ2-1	CASSERLTSSLFF
TRBV27	TRBJ1-5	CASSLGQGNQPQHF
TRBV28	TRBJ2-7	CATTQAGRTYEQYF
TRBV5-4	TRBJ1-5	CASSRDINQPQHF
TRBV27	TRBJ1-6	CASSTNRNSPLHF
TRBV5-4	TRBJ2-7	CASSLPSGSSYEQYF
TRBV5-4	TRBJ1-6	CASSFSSYNSPLHF
TRBV10-3	TRBJ1-2	CAISETGQRQAYGYTF
TRBV4-3	TRBJ1-5	CASSQEAHPSTIQPQHF
TRBV7-2	TRBJ2-5	CASSLLRETQYF
TRBV7-9	TRBJ2-2	CASSLTVTGELFF
TRBV28	TRBJ1-1	CASSRTGGGLGEAFF
TRBV11-3	TRBJ1-3	CASSLSGTGTSGNTIYF
TRBV5-4	TRBJ1-4	CASSQGGSTNEKLFF
TRBV7-2	TRBJ2-2	CASSLRLAGDTGELFF
TRBV27	TRBJ1-6	CASSLNRSGSPLHF
TRBV7-2	TRBJ2-7	CASSLDRGFYEQYF
TRBV4-3	TRBJ2-1	CASSQDPAGTSGTIYNEQFF
TRBV6-1	TRBJ2-1	CASSPLQGDYNEQFF
TRBV7-7	TRBJ2-1	CASSLVTGLSNEQFF
TRBV19	TRBJ1-3	CASRTPGQSSGNTIYF
TRBV9	TRBJ2-7	CASSPPTGTAYEQYF
TRBV19	TRBJ1-2	CASSTRTGGGYTF
TRBV15	TRBJ1-2	CATSREIKTVPGYTF
TRBV7-3	TRBJ1-3	CASPQAVNSGNTIYF
TRBV21-1	TRBJ2-7	CASSKSRAGVYEQYF
TRBV9	TRBJ1-2	CASSGGQGILMDYGYTF
TRBV5-1	TRBJ1-1	CASSFAGPGNTEAFF